A selection of T cell receptor beta chains follows, all from one sample in a study of vaccination and CD4 T cells after COVID-19. A single record per CDR3 protein comes from TCRdb applying MiXCR to the PCR reads. The table records 25,000 or so distinct CDR3 sequences, approximately 48% of them present only once. The sample in question was CD4+ T cells from blood, obtained about 7 months after SARS-CoV-2 vaccination. Receptors originate from a human donor who had recovered from COVID-19. Both conserved end residues are part of each CDR3. Size is stated for part of the rows, as once, few or many counts, or as a class when the clone is expanded.

J,V,size,CDR3
TRBJ2-7,TRBV7-9,once,CASSLPTTYEQYF
TRBJ2-7,TRBV28,once,CASSLSVLASSYEQYF
TRBJ2-7,TRBV28,few,CASRTSGRLGEQYF
TRBJ2-7,TRBV7-8,NA,CASSLSGTLTYEQYF
TRBJ2-5,TRBV7-9,few,CASSWEGETQYF
TRBJ1-1,TRBV9,NA,CASSVTTGKNTEAFF
TRBJ2-7,TRBV5-5,NA,CASSPSELAGPYEQYF
TRBJ2-3,TRBV7-9,NA,CASSLDYTDTQYF
TRBJ1-4,TRBV15,NA,CATSQDSPNEKLFF
TRBJ2-3,TRBV6-1,NA,CASNQGSGTQYF
TRBJ2-2,TRBV20-1,NA,CSAKALGFPGELFF
TRBJ2-1,TRBV20-1,NA,CSAKTSGSLNEQFF
TRBJ2-1,TRBV19,once,CASSRVGISSYNEQFF
TRBJ2-2,TRBV15,NA,CATSRVSWTANTGELFF
TRBJ2-1,TRBV28,NA,CASSLWGGDEQFF
TRBJ2-5,TRBV29-1,NA,CSVDLVTGETQYF
TRBJ1-5,TRBV6-1,few,CASSRAAGGYSNQPQHF
TRBJ2-2,TRBV19,few,CASSRQGPGELFF
TRBJ2-1,TRBV6-5,few,CASSYLVGGDEQFF
TRBJ1-6,TRBV7-9,NA,CASSSSGDSPLHF
TRBJ2-2,TRBV7-3,NA,CASSLFAGELFF
TRBJ1-1,TRBV6-1,few,CASSRNWDTEAFF
TRBJ2-7,TRBV5-4,NA,CASSGGQGASSYEQYF
TRBJ2-2,TRBV6-1,NA,CASRTGVTGELFF
TRBJ2-5,TRBV7-3,NA,CASSFPGETQYF
TRBJ2-7,TRBV6-5,few,CASSYSQREVYEQYF
TRBJ2-3,TRBV10-3,NA,CAIRSGRVDTDTQYF
TRBJ1-2,TRBV2,NA,CASSDLAGGRYGYTF
TRBJ2-3,TRBV15,NA,CATSKGFTDTQYF
TRBJ2-2,TRBV28,NA,CASSRTSRGLATGELFF
TRBJ2-2,TRBV19,few,CASSIRLEGTGELFF
TRBJ1-5,TRBV7-2,NA,CASSSNRNQPQHF
TRBJ2-7,TRBV7-2,few,CASSLGSASSYEQYF
TRBJ1-1,TRBV6-5,few,CASSYIGAGNTEAFF
TRBJ1-6,TRBV28,NA,CASKGGRTGSTSSYNSPLHF
TRBJ2-1,TRBV20-1,NA,CSAGLGLGNEQFF
TRBJ1-1,TRBV6-5,few,CASSYRGSGNTEAFF
TRBJ2-7,TRBV29-1,NA,CSVVGQGPLSSYEQYF
TRBJ1-1,TRBV7-9,few,CASSPPGAVNTEAFF
TRBJ2-1,TRBV7-6,once,CASSLSAGVPLSSTYNEQFF
TRBJ2-3,TRBV7-8,few,CASSDQGLDTQYF
TRBJ2-3,TRBV7-2,once,CASSTKGGWDTQYF
TRBJ1-1,TRBV4-1,NA,CASSHGPATNTEAFF
TRBJ2-2,TRBV7-3,NA,CASSSGQGNTGELFF
TRBJ1-2,TRBV7-2,NA,CASSEDRASLYGYTF